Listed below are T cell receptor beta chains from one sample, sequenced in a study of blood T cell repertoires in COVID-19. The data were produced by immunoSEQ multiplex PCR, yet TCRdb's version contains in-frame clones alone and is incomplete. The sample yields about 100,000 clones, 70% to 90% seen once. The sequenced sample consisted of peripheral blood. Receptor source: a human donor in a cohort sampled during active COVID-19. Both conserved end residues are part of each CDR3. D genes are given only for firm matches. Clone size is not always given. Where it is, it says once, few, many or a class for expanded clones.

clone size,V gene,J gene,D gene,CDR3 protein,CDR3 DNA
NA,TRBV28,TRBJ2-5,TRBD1,CASSIRGLGQETQYF,TGTGCCAGCAGCATCAGGGGGCTAGGCCAAGAGACCCAGTACTTC
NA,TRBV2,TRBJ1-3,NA,CASIRQAEGNTIYF,TGTGCCAGCATCCGACAAGCCGAGGGAAACACCATATATTTT
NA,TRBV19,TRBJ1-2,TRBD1,CASRPGQLSNGYTF,TGTGCCAGTAGGCCGGGACAGCTAAGCAATGGCTACACCTTC
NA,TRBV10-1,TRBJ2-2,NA,CASSVTADTGELFF,TGCGCCAGCAGTGTGACAGCCGACACCGGGGAGCTGTTTTTT
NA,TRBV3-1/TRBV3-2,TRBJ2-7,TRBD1,CASSPRGPQGEQYF,TGTGCCAGCAGCCCGAGGGGGCCCCAGGGCGAGCAGTACTTC
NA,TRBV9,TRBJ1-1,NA,CASSVDASLNTEAFF,TGTGCCAGCAGCGTAGATGCGAGCTTAAACACTGAAGCTTTCTTT
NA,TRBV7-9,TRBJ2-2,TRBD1,CASSYLGQSNTGELFF,TGTGCCAGCAGCTACTTGGGACAGTCGAACACCGGGGAGCTGTTTTTT
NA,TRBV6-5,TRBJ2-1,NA,CASSPPGTRYNEQFF,TGTGCCAGCAGTCCCCCCGGGACACGCTACAATGAGCAGTTCTTC
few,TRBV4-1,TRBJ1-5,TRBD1,CASSQRQGVEQPQHF,TGCGCCAGCAGCCAACGGCAGGGGGTAGAGCAGCCCCAGCATTTT
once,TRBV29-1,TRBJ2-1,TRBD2,CSVRRALAGDNEQFF,TGCAGCGTTCGAAGAGCCCTAGCGGGAGACAATGAGCAGTTCTTC
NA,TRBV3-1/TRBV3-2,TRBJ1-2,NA,CASSQRQTNGYTF,TGTGCCAGCAGCCAACGACAGACGAATGGCTACACCTTC
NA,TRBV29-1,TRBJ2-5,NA,CSHTGVGETQYF,TGCAGCCATACCGGGGTTGGAGAGACCCAGTACTTC
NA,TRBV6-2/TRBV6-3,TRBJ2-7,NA,CASSYSIRSRTFYEQYF,TGTGCCAGCAGTTACTCGATTCGGAGTAGGACATTCTACGAGCAGTACTTC
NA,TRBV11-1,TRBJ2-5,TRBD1,CASSLAGTGNSETQYF,TGTGCCAGCAGCCTAGCAGGGACAGGGAATTCAGAGACCCAGTACTTC
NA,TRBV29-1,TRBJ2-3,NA,CSVDRQGIDTQYF,TGCAGCGTTGATCGGCAGGGAATAGATACGCAGTATTTT
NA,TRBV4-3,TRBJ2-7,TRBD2,CASSPHLSLAAPSSYEQYF,TGCGCCAGCAGCCCCCACTTATCACTAGCGGCCCCGAGCTCCTACGAGCAGTACTTC
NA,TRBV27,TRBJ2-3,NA,CASSQLAGLTDTQYF,TGTGCCAGCAGCCAGCTGGCGGGGCTCACAGATACGCAGTATTTT
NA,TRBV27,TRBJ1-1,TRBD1,CASRPLGTGGSEAFF,TGTGCCAGCAGACCACTTGGGACAGGGGGCAGTGAAGCTTTCTTT
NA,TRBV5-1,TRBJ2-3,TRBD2,CASSLIPSREGLGDTQYF,TGCGCCAGCAGCTTGATCCCCTCCCGGGAGGGGTTAGGGGATACGCAGTATTTT
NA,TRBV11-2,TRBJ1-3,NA,CASSLEGEDTIYF,TGTGCCAGCAGCTTAGAAGGGGAGGACACCATATATTTT
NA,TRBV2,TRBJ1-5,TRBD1,CASSDRTGGSNQPQHF,TGTGCCAGCAGTGATAGGACAGGGGGTAGCAATCAGCCCCAGCATTTT
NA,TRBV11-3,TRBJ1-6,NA,CASSLGSRSPLHF,TGTGCCAGCAGCTTAGGATCTAGGTCACCCCTCCACTTT
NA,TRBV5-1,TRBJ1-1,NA,CASSFGDRYDEAFF,TGCGCCAGCAGCTTTGGCGACAGATATGATGAAGCTTTCTTT
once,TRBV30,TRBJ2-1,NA,CAWSVRKGSPLF,TGTGCCTGGAGTGTACGTAAGGGGTCCCCTCTCTTC
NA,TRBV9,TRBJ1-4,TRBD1,CASRVRQGMNEKLFF,TGTGCCAGCAGGGTTAGACAGGGGATGAATGAAAAACTGTTTTTT
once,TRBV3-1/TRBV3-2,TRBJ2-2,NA,CASSPRGGTGELFF,TGTGCCAGCAGCCCTCGGGGTGGCACCGGGGAGCTGTTTTTT
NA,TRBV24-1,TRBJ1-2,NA,CATSRGTDTPMGYTF,TGTGCCACCAGTCGCGGGACGGATACTCCTATGGGCTACACCTTC
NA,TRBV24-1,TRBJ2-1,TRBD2,CATSRGSSYNEQFF,TGTGCCACCAGTCGCGGGAGCTCCTACAATGAGCAGTTCTTC
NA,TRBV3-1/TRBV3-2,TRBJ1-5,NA,CASSATRHHQPQHF,TGTGCCAGCAGCGCTACGCGTCATCATCAGCCCCAGCATTTT
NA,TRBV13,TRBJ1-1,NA,CASSVGGAHTEAFF,TGTGCCAGCAGCGTCGGGGGGGCCCACACTGAAGCTTTCTTT
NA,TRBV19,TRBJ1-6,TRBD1,CASSFQGGSGSPLHF,TGTGCCAGTTCCTTCCAGGGGGGCTCGGGTTCACCCCTCCACTTT
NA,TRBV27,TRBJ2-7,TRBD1,CASSEPWTGGSYEQYF,TGTGCCAGCAGCGAACCCTGGACAGGGGGCTCCTACGAGCAGTACTTC
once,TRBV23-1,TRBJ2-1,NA,CASSDVGRNSYNEQFF,TGCGCCAGCAGCGACGTCGGGAGAAACTCCTACAATGAGCAGTTCTTC
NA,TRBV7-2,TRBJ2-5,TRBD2,CASSVSGGASETQYF,TGTGCCAGCAGCGTTAGCGGGGGGGCGTCGGAGACCCAGTACTTC
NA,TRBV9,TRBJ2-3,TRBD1,CASSVGRQGVGDPSTDTQYF,TGTGCCAGCAGCGTAGGAAGGCAGGGGGTCGGAGACCCTAGCACAGATACGCAGTATTTT
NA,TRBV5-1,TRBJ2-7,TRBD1,CASSRDGDRGFEQYF,TGCGCCAGCAGCCGTGACGGGGACAGGGGTTTCGAGCAGTACTTC
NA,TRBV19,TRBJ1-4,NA,CASIRSQAAATNEKLFF,TGTGCCAGTATCCGGTCTCAAGCGGCCGCAACTAATGAAAAACTGTTTTTT
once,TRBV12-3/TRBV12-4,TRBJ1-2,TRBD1,CASSLGQEDGYTF,TGTGCCAGCAGTCTCGGACAGGAAGATGGCTACACCTTC
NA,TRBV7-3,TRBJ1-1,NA,CASSFGDGTEAFF,TGTGCCAGCAGCTTCGGAGACGGCACTGAAGCTTTCTTT
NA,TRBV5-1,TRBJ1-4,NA,CASSSGRENEKLFF,TGCGCCAGCAGCTCAGGACGGGAAAATGAAAAACTGTTTTTT
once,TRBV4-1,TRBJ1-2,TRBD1,CASSQDSAGGYGYTF,TGCGCCAGCAGCCAAGATTCGGCAGGGGGCTATGGCTACACCTTC
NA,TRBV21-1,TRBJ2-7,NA,CASSKRGRLYEQYF,TGTGCCAGCAGCAAAAGGGGTCGTCTTTACGAGCAGTACTTC